The 10 T cell receptor beta chains reported below all come from one sample, sequenced in a study of tumor and adjacent non-tumor tissue in lung cancer. A modified ARM-PCR protocol with three rounds of nested PCR amplified TCRbeta. Via MiXCR, TCRdb re-called the multiplex PCR reads, giving one row per CDR3 protein. The data hold approximately 120,000 distinct CDR3 sequences, with about 61% observed a single time. RNA was extracted from bulk tissue without any cell sorting. More than 3 cm separated this lung sample from the edge of the tumor. Sequencing was performed on distant non-tumor lung tissue. Every receptor here comes from a man between 60 and 70 years old with non-small cell lung cancer.

As concerns this clonotype: The junction does not match germline at one end; this may be a read error. This chain uses TRBV4-1 with TRBJ1-5; D not resolved. This CDR3 region has 16 residues. Per the germline V gene, CDR1 is MGHRA and CDR2 is YSYEKL. The CDR3 spells CASSQDSGNSNQPQHF. CDR3 sequence (DNA): TGCGCTAGCAGCCAAGACTCGGGAAATAGCAATCAGCCCCAGCATTTT.

About this clonotype: The missing conserved phenylalanine or tryptophan at the end of this CDR3 makes a read error likely. This rearrangement joins TRBV29-1 to TRBJ2-1; no clear D. This CDR3 region has 15 residues. Germline loops: CDR1 SQVTM, CDR2 ANQGSEA. The CDR3 nucleotides are TGCAGCATTGATGGTAGTCACAACTCCTTCAGTGAGCAGTTCCTC. This translates into CSIDGSHNSFSEQFL.

The CDR3 DNA follows: TGCAGTGCCCTACTAGGGACAGAGACCCAGTACTTC. It translates to CSALLGTETQYF. The rearrangement links TRBV20-1 to TRBJ2-5; D may match TRBD1 or TRBD2 (5 bases each). Trimming shortened V by 6 bases and J by 4 bases, and 12 bases separated the two germline ends. The CDR3 extends over 12 amino acids. From germline, CDR1 is DFQATT and CDR2 SNEGSKA (reference sequence).

A note on this clonotype: The junction differs from germline at one of its ends, possibly a read error. The chain joins TRBV6-1 to TRBJ1-1; tentatively, D is TRBD1 (6 bases). This CDR3 spans 16 amino acids. Germline values: CDR1 MNHNS, CDR2 SASEGT. The CDR3 loop reads CASSEAGSGANIEVFF. DNA of the CDR3: TGTGCCAGCAGTGAAGCGGGGTCGGGGGCGAACATTGAAGTTTTCTTT.

This clonotype came up many times. The chain uses TRBV20-1 and TRBJ2-7, with D unresolved. The germline CDR1 and CDR2 sequences are DFQATT and SNEGSKA (reference sequence). The CDR3 extends over 13 amino acids. Trimming cost V 6 bases and J 6 bases, with 18 bases left between them. In DNA, the CDR3 is TGCAGTGCCAAACCCGACTTGTACCCCGAGCAGTACTTC. Residues: CSAKPDLYPEQYF.

As for this clonotype: Its ends do not fully match the called genes, so a read error is possible. The chain carries TRBV6-6 and TRBJ1-1; TRBD1 matches at 8 bases. CDR3 length: 16 amino acids. Germline values: CDR1 MNHNY, CDR2 SVGAGI (reference sequence). In DNA form, the CDR3 reads TGTGCCATCAGTTACAAACAGACAGGGGCGAACATTGAAGCTTTCTTT. It codes for CAISYKQTGANIEAFF.

J is TRBJ2-3 and V is TRBV4-3; D is perhaps TRBD1 (6 bases). Trimming took 0 bases from V and 8 from J, leaving 12 bases between them. The germline CDR1 and CDR2 sequences are LGHNA and YSLEER. The CDR3 loop spans 14 amino acids. The chain's CDR3 is CASSQDRGTSTQYF. The CDR3 coding sequence is TGCGCCAGCAGCCAAGACAGGGGCACAAGTACGCAGTATTTT.

This clonotype was counted a few times. One end of the junction fails to match germline, which may point to a read error. The chain links TRBV20-1 to TRBJ2-5, with D tentatively TRBD2 (6 bases). The CDR3 is 12 residues long. Germline assignment: CDR1 DFQATT and CDR2 SNEGSKA (reference sequence). CDR3 nucleotides: TGCAGTGCTTTTAGCAACCGGGAGACCCAGTATTTC. Translation gives CSAFSNRETQYF.

This clonotype appeared many times. The chain is built from TRBV10-3 and TRBJ2-3, with 7 bases matching TRBD1. Germline values: CDR1 ENHRY, CDR2 SYGVKD. V was pared by 10 bases and J by 7 bases, with 14 bases of the junction left unmatched. This CDR3 has 14 amino acids. This chain's CDR3 is CATNRGGVGYTQYF. DNA of the CDR3: TGTGCCACGAACAGGGGCGGAGTAGGCTATACGCAGTATTTT.

Remarks on this clonotype: Since a much larger clone is just one base distant, this may be a read error. The chain joins TRBV6-5 to TRBJ2-7; the match to TRBD1 covers 9 bases. Germline assignment: CDR1 MNHEY and CDR2 SVGAGI. Losses at the gene ends were 7 bases for V and 2 bases for J; bases not matched to a gene: 9. The CDR3 length is 15 residues. DNA for the CDR3: TGTGCCAGCACCTCCAAACGGGACAGGGCCTACGAGCAGTACTTC. The encoded protein is CASTSKRDRAYEQYF.